Below are 5 T cell receptor beta chains sequenced from a single sample in a study of vaccination effects on CD4 cells after COVID-19. Antigen-specific CD4+ T cells were expanded with viral peptide pools in the ViraFEST assay before sequencing. Cultured cells yielded isolated CD4+ T cells after 10 to 11 days. SARS-CoV-2 infected the person between March and December 2020, as confirmed by PCR. No antigen is known for these receptors. TCRdb keeps only in-frame clones here, not all; method: immunoSEQ multiplex PCR. Among under 55,000 clones listed, approximately 72% were seen once. This sample comprised CD4+ T cells from PBMCs cultured with a peptide pool, obtained before COVID-19 vaccination. The receptors shown here come from a human donor who had a prior SARS-CoV-2 infection.

V usage is TRBV7-6 and J usage is TRBJ2-1, with 11 bases lining up with TRBD2. The V and J ends lost 5 bases and 8 bases, in that order; junction bases with no gene match: 17. CDR1 SGHVS and CDR2 FNYEAQ come from the germline V gene. The CDR3 consists of 18 residues. CDR3: CASSPTGHTGTSGDEQFF. CDR3 DNA: TGTGCCAGCAGCCCCACCGGCCATACCGGGACTAGCGGCGATGAGCAGTTCTTC.

This sequence joins TRBV9 and TRBJ2-2; D not certain. The germline V gene encodes CDR1 SGDLS and CDR2 YYNGEE. The length of the CDR3 is 14 residues. The V gene lost 4 bases and the J gene lost 2 bases, with 9 bases spanning the gap. CDR3 bases: TGTGCCAGCAGCCTGGTAGGAAACACCGGGGAGCTGTTTTTT. This codes for CASSLVGNTGELFF.

V and J are TRBV7-8 and TRBJ2-5; 7 bases align to TRBD2. The CDR3 sequence is 17 residues long. The V segment lost 3 bases and the J segment 2 bases; nucleotides outside the gene matches: 12. Germline-derived CDR1 and CDR2 are SGHVS and FQNEAQ. The CDR3 loop reads CASSLSSTGLSQETQYF. CDR3 in DNA: TGTGCCAGCAGCTTGTCCAGTACGGGACTATCTCAAGAGACCCAGTACTTC.

The chain is built from TRBV3-1 (or the pseudogene TRBV3-2) and TRBJ2-5; D is perhaps TRBD2 (5 bases). Germline V CDR1 and CDR2: LGHDT, YNNKEL (reference sequence). This CDR3 has 13 amino acids. Trimming pared 4 bases from V and 4 bases from J, leaving 10 bases between. The CDR3 nucleotides read TGTGCCAGCAGCCTCCGGGGATCAGAGACCCAGTACTTC. As protein: CASSLRGSETQYF.

This clone was observed a few times. This chain's CDR3 is CASSENTIWGTF. The CDR3 bases are TGTGCCAGCAGCGAAAATACCATATGGGGGACCTTC. The chain carries TRBV7-9 and TRBJ1-2; a weak D match, TRBD1 (5 bases). The CDR3 length is 12 residues. The germline CDR1 and CDR2 sequences are SEHNR and FQNEAQ (reference sequence). V was clipped by 5 bases and J by 14 bases, with 18 bases between them.